This record concerns one T cell receptor beta chain sequence. The sample belongs to a study of blood T cell repertoires in COVID-19. Whole-study context: Samples taken during acute and convalescent COVID-19 were collected in the United States, Italy and Spain. T cells, B-cell-depleted T cells, or PBMCs provided the cDNA or gDNA that served as material.

CDR3 size: 11 residues. V shed 7 bases and J shed 10 bases, with 13 bases lying between them. Per the original data handling: Scientists estimated how many nucleated cells there were by amplifying reference gene primers. Some clones are missing from TCRdb's copy, which holds only in-frame ones; the method was immunoSEQ multiplex PCR. V and J calls and clone size come straight from that table; D and trimming were deduced from the DNA. The sample includes 450,000 to 500,000 clones, around 85% seen only once; the top ten take roughly 3.2%. The J gene is TRBJ1-1, the V gene TRBV12-3 or TRBV12-4; no clear D. The sample was peripheral blood. This receptor was obtained from a human donor in a cohort sampled during active COVID-19. The CDR3 DNA sequence: TGTGCCAGCACCTATTCGGTTGGAGCTTTCTTT. Translated, it gives CASTYSVGAFF.